Sequencing of this TCR beta chain was carried out in a study of T cells in Graves' hyperthyroidism and ophthalmopathy. What was amplified from RNA transcripts were TCR beta CDR3 regions. Primed by the HTBI set, a first-round RT-PCR was run on the TCR CDR3. TCRdb recomputed calls from the multiplex PCR reads with MiXCR, one row per CDR3 protein. The table lists a few hundred thousand distinct CDR3 sequences, around 13% of them singletons. This clonotype was counted many times. Thyroid ultrasound and orbital computed tomography, with clinical symptoms and serum thyroxine and TRAb, informed diagnoses. J gave up 5 bases and V 0 bases, and 9 bases lay outside the gene matches. Germline loops: CDR1 LGHDT, CDR2 YNNKEL (reference sequence). The CDR3 covers 16 residues.

The receptor's source is a woman aged 25 to 39 with Graves' ophthalmopathy. Sequenced sample: blood. The J gene is TRBJ2-5, the V gene TRBV3-1; 7 bases match TRBD2. CDR3 sequence reads: CASSQEVRAGWETQYF. The CDR3 DNA sequence: TGTGCCAGCAGCCAAGAGGTCCGAGCGGGGTGGGAGACCCAGTACTTC.